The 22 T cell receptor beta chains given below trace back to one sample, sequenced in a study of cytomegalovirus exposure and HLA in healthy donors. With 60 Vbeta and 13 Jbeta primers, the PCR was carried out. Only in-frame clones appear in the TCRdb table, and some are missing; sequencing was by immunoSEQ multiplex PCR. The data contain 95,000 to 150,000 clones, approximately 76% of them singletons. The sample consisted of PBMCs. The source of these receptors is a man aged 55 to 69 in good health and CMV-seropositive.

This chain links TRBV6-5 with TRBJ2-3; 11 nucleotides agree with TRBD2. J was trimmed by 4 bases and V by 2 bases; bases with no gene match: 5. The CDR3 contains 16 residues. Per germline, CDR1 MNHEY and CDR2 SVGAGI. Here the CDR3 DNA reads TGTGCCAGCAGTTACCAGACTAGCGGGACGGCAGATACGCAGTATTTT. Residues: CASSYQTSGTADTQYF.

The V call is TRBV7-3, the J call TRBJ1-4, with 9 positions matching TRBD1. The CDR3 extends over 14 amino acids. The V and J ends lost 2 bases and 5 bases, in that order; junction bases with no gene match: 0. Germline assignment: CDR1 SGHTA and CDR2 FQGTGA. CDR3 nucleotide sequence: TGTGCCAGCAGCTTAGGGACAGGGAATGAAAAACTGTTTTTT. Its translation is CASSLGTGNEKLFF.

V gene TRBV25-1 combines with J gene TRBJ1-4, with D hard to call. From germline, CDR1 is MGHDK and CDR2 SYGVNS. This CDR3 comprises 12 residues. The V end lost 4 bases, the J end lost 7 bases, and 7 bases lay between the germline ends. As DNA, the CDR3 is TGTGCCAGCAGTGTAGTAACTGAAAAACTGTTTTTT. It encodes CASSVVTEKLFF.

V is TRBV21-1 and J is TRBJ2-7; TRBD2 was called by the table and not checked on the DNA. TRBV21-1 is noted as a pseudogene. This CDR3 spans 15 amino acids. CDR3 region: CASSKGTSGSGEQYF. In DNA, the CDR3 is TGTGCCAGCAGCAAAGGGACTAGCGGTTCCGGCGAGCAGTACTTC.

CDR3 DNA: TGTGCCTGGAGTGGTAGTCAGGGCCACGAGCAGTACTTC. Its translation: CAWSGSQGHEQYF. The chain links TRBV30 to TRBJ2-7, with D possibly matching TRBD1 (5 bases). Germline V lookup: CDR1 GTSNPN, CDR2 SVGIG (reference sequence). V shed 1 base and J shed 5 bases, with 12 bases lying between them. This CDR3 comprises 13 residues.

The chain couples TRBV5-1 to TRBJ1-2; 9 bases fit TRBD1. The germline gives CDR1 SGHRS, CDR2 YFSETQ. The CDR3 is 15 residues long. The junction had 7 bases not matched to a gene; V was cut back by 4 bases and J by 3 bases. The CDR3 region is CASSPGTGIDYGYTF. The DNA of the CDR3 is TGCGCCAGCAGCCCCGGGACAGGGATCGACTATGGCTACACCTTC.

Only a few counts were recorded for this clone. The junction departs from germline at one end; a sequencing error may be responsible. DNA of the CDR3: TGTGCCAGCAGGGAAGCGGGAGGGTTATATGAGCAGTTCTTC. This codes for CASREAGGLYEQFF. The chain couples TRBV2 to TRBJ2-1; 10 bases agree with TRBD2. This CDR3 comprises 14 residues. Germline V gene lookup returns CDR1 SNHLY and CDR2 FYNNEI.

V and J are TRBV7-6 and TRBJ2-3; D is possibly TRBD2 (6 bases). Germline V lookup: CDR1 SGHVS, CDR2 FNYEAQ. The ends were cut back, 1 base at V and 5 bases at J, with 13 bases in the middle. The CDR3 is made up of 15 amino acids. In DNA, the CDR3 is TGTGCCAGCAGCTTAGTCCCGGGAGAGGAAGATACGCAGTATTTT. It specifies CASSLVPGEEDTQYF.

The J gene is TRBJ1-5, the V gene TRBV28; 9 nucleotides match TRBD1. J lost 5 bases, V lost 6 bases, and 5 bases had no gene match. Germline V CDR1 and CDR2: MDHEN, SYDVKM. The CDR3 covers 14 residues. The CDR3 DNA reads TGTGCCAGCAGCCCGGGACAGGGTCATCAGCCCCAGCATTTT. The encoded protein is CASSPGQGHQPQHF. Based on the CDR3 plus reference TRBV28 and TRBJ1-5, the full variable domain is DVKVTQSSRYLVKRTGEKVFLECVQDMDHENMFWYRQDPGLGLRLIYFSYDVKMKEKGDIPEGYSVSREKKERFSLILESASTNQTSMYLCASSPGQGHQPQHFGDGTRLSIL.

The DNA of the CDR3 is TGTGCCAGCAGTGGGGGGGGGCAGAGCTCCTACAATGAGCAGTTCTTC. Encoded protein: CASSGGGQSSYNEQFF. The chain carries TRBV11-3 and TRBJ2-1; TRBD2 might be the D (7 bases). This CDR3 has 16 residues. Deletions cut 6 bases from V and 0 bases from J, with 15 bases between. CDR1 and CDR2 from the germline V gene are SGHNT and YENEEA.

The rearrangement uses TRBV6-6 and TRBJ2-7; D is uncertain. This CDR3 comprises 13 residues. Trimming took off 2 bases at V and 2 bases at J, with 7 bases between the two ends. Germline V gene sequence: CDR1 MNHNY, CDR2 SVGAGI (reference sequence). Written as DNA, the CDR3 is TGTGCCAGCAGTTACCCCCCAGCCTACGAGCAGTACTTC. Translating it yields CASSYPPAYEQYF.

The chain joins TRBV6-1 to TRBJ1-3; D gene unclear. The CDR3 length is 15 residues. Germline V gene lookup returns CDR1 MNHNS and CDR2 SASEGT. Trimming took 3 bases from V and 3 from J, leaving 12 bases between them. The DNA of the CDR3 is TGTGCCAGCAGTGACATGGGCGGGGTTGGAAACACCATATATTTT. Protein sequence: CASSDMGGVGNTIYF.

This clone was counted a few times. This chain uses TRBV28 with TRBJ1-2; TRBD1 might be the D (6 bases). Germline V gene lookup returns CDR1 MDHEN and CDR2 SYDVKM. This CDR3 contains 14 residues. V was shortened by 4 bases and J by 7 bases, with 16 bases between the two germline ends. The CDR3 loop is CASSSRDMRAGYTF. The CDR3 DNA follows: TGTGCCAGCAGTTCCCGGGACATGCGGGCTGGCTACACCTTC.

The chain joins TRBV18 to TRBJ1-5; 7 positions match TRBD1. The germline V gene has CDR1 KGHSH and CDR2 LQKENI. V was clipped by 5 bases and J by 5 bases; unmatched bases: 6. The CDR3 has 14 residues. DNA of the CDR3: TGTGCCAGCTCAAAGGGGGCAGGAGATCAGCCCCAGCATTTT. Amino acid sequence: CASSKGAGDQPQHF.

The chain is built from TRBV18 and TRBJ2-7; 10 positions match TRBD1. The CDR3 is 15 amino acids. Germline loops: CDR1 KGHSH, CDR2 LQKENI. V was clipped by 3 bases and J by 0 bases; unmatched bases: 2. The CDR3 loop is CASSPGQGTSYEQYF. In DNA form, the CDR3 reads TGTGCCAGCTCACCGGGACAGGGGACCTCCTACGAGCAGTACTTC.

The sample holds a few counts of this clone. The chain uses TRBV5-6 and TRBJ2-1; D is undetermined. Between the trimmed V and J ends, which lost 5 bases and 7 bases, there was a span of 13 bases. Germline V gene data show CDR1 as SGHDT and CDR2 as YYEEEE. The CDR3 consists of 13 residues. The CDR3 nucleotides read TGTGCCAGCAGTTCAGGCCGGTGGAATGAGCAGTTCTTC. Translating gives CASSSGRWNEQFF.

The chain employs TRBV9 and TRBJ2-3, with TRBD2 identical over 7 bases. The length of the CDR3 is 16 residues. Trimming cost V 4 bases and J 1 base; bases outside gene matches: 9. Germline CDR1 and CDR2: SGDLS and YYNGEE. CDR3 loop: CASSPRPAGGTDTQYF. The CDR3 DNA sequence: TGTGCCAGCAGCCCACGACCGGCGGGGGGCACAGATACGCAGTATTTT.

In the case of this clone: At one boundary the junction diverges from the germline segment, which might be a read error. CDR3 amino acids: CASSLGARGWETQYF. Here the CDR3 DNA reads TGTGCTAGCAGCTTAGGAGCCAGAGGTTGGGAGACCCAGTACTTC. V gene TRBV7-7 combines with J gene TRBJ2-5; D unresolved. The CDR3 has 15 amino acids. The germline V gene has CDR1 SSHAT and CDR2 FNYEAQ (reference sequence).

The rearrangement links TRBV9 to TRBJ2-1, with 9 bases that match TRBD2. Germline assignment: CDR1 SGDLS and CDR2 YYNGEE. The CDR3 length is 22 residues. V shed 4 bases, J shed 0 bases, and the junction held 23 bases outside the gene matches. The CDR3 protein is CASSPRGSGRSPNSSSYNEQFF. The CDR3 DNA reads TGTGCCAGCAGCCCACGTGGAAGCGGGAGGTCACCGAATTCAAGCTCCTACAATGAGCAGTTCTTC.

The CDR3 DNA reads TGCGCCAGCAGCTTCTACCCCAGGGTTACCTCCTACGAGCAGTACTTC. Translation gives CASSFYPRVTSYEQYF. The rearrangement uses TRBV5-1 and TRBJ2-7, with D perhaps TRBD1 (5 bases). Trimming removed 2 bases at V and 0 bases at J, with 15 bases between. The CDR3 covers 16 residues. Germline V gives CDR1 SGHRS, CDR2 YFSETQ.

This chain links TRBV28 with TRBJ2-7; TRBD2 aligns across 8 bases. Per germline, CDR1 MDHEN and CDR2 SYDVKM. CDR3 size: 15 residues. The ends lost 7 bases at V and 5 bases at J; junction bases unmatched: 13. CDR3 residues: CASTPLISGADEQYF. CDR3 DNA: TGTGCCAGCACCCCACTTATTAGCGGGGCCGACGAGCAGTACTTC.

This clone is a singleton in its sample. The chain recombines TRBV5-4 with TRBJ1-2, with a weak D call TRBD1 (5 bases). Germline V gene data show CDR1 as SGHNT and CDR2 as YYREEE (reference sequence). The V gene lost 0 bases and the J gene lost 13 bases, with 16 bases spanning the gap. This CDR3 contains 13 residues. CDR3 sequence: CASSLGGVLIFTF. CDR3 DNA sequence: TGTGCCAGCAGCTTGGGGGGCGTCCTTATCTTCACCTTC.